The 13 T cell receptor beta chains reported below all come from one sample, sequenced in a study of ipilimumab plus nivolumab after autologous stem cell transplantation. Profiling relied on immunoSEQ multiplex PCR, and the TCRdb table lists in-frame clones only, not all of them. The table has about 22,000 clones, around 80% seen once. The material was PBMCs, obtained in a trial of ipilimumab plus nivolumab as post-transplant consolidation. All receptors come from a male donor with diffuse large B-cell lymphoma.

This clone was counted a few times. The chain joins TRBV11-2 to TRBJ1-2; 7 bases map to TRBD1. V dropped 5 bases and J dropped 2; count of bases not matched to a gene: 11. The CDR3 has 16 amino acids. Germline lookup yields CDR1 SGHAT and CDR2 FQNNGV. CDR3 bases: TGTGCCAGCAGCAAGCTCGACAGGGATGCGAACTATGGCTACACCTTC. The encoded protein is CASSKLDRDANYGYTF.

The chain joins TRBV28 to TRBJ2-5; D is uncertain. This CDR3 region has 14 residues. The ends were cut back, 4 bases at V and 5 bases at J, with 14 bases in the middle. Germline CDR1 reads MDHEN; CDR2 reads SYDVKM. CDR3 bases: TGTGCCAGCAGTTCGCCAATCTCCGTCGAGACCCAGTACTTC. Translated, it gives CASSSPISVETQYF.

The V gene is TRBV18, the J gene TRBJ1-5; 9 bases agree with TRBD1. Germline trimming cut 9 bases from V and 2 bases from J; bases unmatched to any gene: 5. The CDR3 consists of 14 residues. Germline V lookup: CDR1 KGHSH, CDR2 LQKENI. The CDR3 region has the DNA TGTGCCAGTACGACAGGGGGAGGCAATCAGCCCCAGCATTTT. Translating it yields CASTTGGGNQPQHF.

The gene calls are TRBV2 and TRBJ1-3, with 12 bases that match TRBD1. CDR3 length: 16 residues. Trimming removed 5 bases from V and 4 bases from J; junction bases left unmatched: 6. Germline CDR1 reads SNHLY; CDR2 reads FYNNEI. The DNA of the CDR3 is TGTGCCAGCAGTATCCGGGACAGGGGGCAAGGAAACACCATATATTTT. This encodes CASSIRDRGQGNTIYF.

The chain employs TRBV30 and TRBJ1-5, with 8 bases lining up with TRBD1. J gave up 2 bases and V 7 bases, and 4 bases lay outside the gene matches. In germline, CDR1 is GTSNPN, CDR2 SVGIG (reference sequence). There are 13 residues in the CDR3. The DNA for the CDR3 is TGTGCCTTCCAGGGGGCCCGCAATCAGCCCCAGCATTTT. It translates to CAFQGARNQPQHF.

The CDR3 bases are TGCAGCGCCAGCAGCGCCTATAACACCGGGGAGCTGTTTTTT. This gives the protein CSASSAYNTGELFF. The genes are TRBV29-1 and TRBJ2-2; no clear D. The germline V gene encodes CDR1 SQVTM and CDR2 ANQGSEA. Trimming took off 7 bases at V and 2 bases at J, with 14 bases between the two ends. This CDR3 comprises 14 residues.

The genes are TRBV21-1 and TRBJ2-7; the DNA was not compared with TRBD1, the D call given in the table. TRBV21-1 is tagged as a pseudogene. This CDR3 contains 16 residues. The CDR3 nucleotides read TGTGCCAGCAGCAAAGAGGAGAACAGGGGGAGCTACGAGCAGTACTTC. Protein: CASSKEENRGSYEQYF.

The rearrangement uses TRBV6-5 and TRBJ1-6; 9 nucleotides line up with TRBD1. Germline CDR1 is MNHEY and CDR2 is SVGAGI. The CDR3 runs 16 residues. V trimming: 1 base; J trimming: 7 bases; junction bases outside the gene matches: 5. CDR3 bases: TGTGCCAGCAGTTACTTAAGGACAGGGGTAAATTCACCCCTCCACTTT. As protein: CASSYLRTGVNSPLHF.

V is TRBV10-2 and J is TRBJ2-2, with D possibly being TRBD1 or TRBD2 (5 bases each). The CDR3 contains 14 residues. Germline lookup yields CDR1 WSHSY and CDR2 SAAADI. V dropped 3 bases and J dropped 4 bases, with 9 bases sitting between them. The CDR3 region is CASSDRGPTGELFF. Here the CDR3 DNA reads TGCGCCAGCAGTGACCGGGGACCCACCGGGGAGCTGTTTTTT.

This clone turned up a few times. The V gene is TRBV7-2, the J gene TRBJ2-3, with D unclear. Germline assignment: CDR1 SGHTA and CDR2 FQGNSA. The CDR3 totals 18 residues. Trimming took 2 bases from V and 0 from J, leaving 18 bases between them. CDR3 in amino acids: CASSLLPGSHTSTDTQYF. CDR3 sequence (DNA): TGTGCCAGCAGCTTACTCCCAGGCAGCCACACTAGCACAGATACGCAGTATTTT.

This clone was counted only a few times. The CDR3 loop is CASSSDRYGYTF. CDR3 nucleotide sequence: TGTGCCAGCAGCTCCGACAGATATGGCTACACCTTC. The rearrangement uses TRBV7-2 and TRBJ1-2; weak D call: TRBD1 (5 bases). This CDR3 spans 12 amino acids. The V gene lost 4 bases and the J gene lost 5 bases, with 8 bases spanning the gap. Germline CDR1 and CDR2: SGHTA and FQGNSA.

This clone was seen only once. The CDR3 is CASSLGQGTKDTEAFF. CDR3 DNA: TGTGCCAGCAGTTTGGGACAGGGTACGAAGGACACTGAAGCTTTCTTT. The rearrangement joins TRBV6-6 to TRBJ1-1, with 9 bases fitting TRBD1. The CDR3 consists of 16 residues. V dropped 4 bases and J dropped 3; count of bases not matched to a gene: 9. Germline lookup yields CDR1 MNHNY and CDR2 SVGAGI (reference sequence).

The chain uses TRBV4-1 and TRBJ1-6, with D possibly matching TRBD1 (6 bases). V was pared by 0 bases and J by 9 bases, with 21 bases between. This CDR3 comprises 18 residues. Germline CDR1 MGHRA, CDR2 YSYEKL. The DNA for the CDR3 is TGCGCCAGCAGCCAAGATCAGAGGGGGGGGGATAATCGTTCACCCCTCCACTTT. The encoded protein is CASSQDQRGGDNRSPLHF.